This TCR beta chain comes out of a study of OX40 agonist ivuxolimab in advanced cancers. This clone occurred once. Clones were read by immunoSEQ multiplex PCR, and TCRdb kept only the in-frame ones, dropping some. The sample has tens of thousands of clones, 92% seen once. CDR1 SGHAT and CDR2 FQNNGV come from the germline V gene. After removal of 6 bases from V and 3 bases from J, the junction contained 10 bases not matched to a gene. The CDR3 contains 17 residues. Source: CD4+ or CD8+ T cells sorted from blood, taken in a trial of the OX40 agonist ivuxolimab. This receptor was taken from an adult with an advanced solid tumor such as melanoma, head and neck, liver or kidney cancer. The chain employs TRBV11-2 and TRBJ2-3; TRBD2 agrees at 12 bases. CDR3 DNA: TGTGCCAGCAGTCTTTCGACTAGCGGGAGTAGGACAGATACGCAGTATTTT. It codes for CASSLSTSGSRTDTQYF.